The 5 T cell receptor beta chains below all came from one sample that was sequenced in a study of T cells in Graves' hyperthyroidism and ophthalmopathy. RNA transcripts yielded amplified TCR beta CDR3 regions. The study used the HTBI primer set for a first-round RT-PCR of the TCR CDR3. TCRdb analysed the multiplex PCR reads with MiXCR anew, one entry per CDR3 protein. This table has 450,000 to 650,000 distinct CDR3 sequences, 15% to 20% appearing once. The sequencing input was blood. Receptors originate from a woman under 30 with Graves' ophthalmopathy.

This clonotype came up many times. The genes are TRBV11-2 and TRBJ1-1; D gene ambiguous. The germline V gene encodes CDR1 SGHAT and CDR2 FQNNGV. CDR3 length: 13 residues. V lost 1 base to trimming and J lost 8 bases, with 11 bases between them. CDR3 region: CASSLVSMGEAFF. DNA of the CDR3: TGTGCCAGCAGCTTAGTATCTATGGGCGAAGCTTTCTTT.

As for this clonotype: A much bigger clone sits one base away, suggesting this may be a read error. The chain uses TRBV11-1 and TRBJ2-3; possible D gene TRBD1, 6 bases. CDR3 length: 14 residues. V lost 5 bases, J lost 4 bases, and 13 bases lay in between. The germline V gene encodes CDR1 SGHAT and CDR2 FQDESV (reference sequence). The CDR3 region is CASSGDTSPDTQYF. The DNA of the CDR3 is TGTGCCAGCAGCGGGGACACCTCTCCAGATACGCAGTATTTT.

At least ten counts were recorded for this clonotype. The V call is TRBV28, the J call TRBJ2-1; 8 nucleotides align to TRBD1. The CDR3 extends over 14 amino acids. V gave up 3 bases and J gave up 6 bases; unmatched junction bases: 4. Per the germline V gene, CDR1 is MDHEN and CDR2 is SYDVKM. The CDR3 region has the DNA TGTGCCAGCAGTTTCAGGACAGGGACCAATGAGCAGTTCTTC. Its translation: CASSFRTGTNEQFF. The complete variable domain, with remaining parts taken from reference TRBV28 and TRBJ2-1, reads DVKVTQSSRYLVKRTGEKVFLECVQDMDHENMFWYRQDPGLGLRLIYFSYDVKMKEKGDIPEGYSVSREKKERFSLILESASTNQTSMYLCASSFRTGTNEQFFGPGTRLTVL.

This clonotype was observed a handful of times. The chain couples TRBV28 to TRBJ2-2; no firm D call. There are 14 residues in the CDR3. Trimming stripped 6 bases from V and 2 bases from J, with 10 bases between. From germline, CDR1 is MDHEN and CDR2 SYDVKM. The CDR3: CASSQTTNTGELFF. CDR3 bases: TGTGCCAGCAGCCAAACTACAAACACCGGGGAGCTGTTTTTT.

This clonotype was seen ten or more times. The CDR3 DNA follows: TGTGCCAGCTCACCGAGTACATCAGGGACGGCGAACACTGAAGCTTTCTTT. It specifies CASSPSTSGTANTEAFF. This chain uses TRBV18 with TRBJ1-1; TRBD1 might be the D (5 bases). The CDR3 contains 17 residues. Between the trimmed V and J ends, which lost 3 bases and 1 base, there was a span of 18 bases. Germline V gene sequence: CDR1 KGHSH, CDR2 LQKENI.